The 26 T cell receptor beta chains below all came from one sample that was sequenced in a study of T cells after yellow fever vaccination. Via MiXCR, TCRdb re-called the 5' RACE reads, giving one row per CDR3 protein. In the table there are under 550,000 distinct CDR3 sequences, 21% of which are singletons. The source was PBMCs, collected approximately 22 days after the first yellow fever vaccination. The receptor source for this set is a man aged 18-30 years who received the YFV17D yellow fever vaccine.

This clonotype appeared many times. V gene TRBV5-1 combines with J gene TRBJ2-3, with a possible D match to TRBD2 (6 bases). Germline CDR1 and CDR2: SGHRS and YFSETQ. V shed 0 bases and J shed 2 bases, with 10 bases lying between them. The CDR3 totals 15 residues. This CDR3 is CASSLGGAPTDTQYF. The DNA for the CDR3 is TGCGCCAGCAGCTTGGGCGGGGCCCCCACAGATACGCAGTATTTT.

This clonotype was recorded a few times. The rearrangement uses TRBV5-1 and TRBJ1-1, with D maybe TRBD1 (5 bases). The CDR3 covers 13 residues. The germline V gene has CDR1 SGHRS and CDR2 YFSETQ. V lost 1 base to trimming and J lost 7 bases, with 11 bases between them. The CDR3 coding sequence is TGCGCCAGCAGCTTGAGCTCAGGGTATGAAGCTTTCTTT. As protein: CASSLSSGYEAFF.

The table lists this clonotype with many counts. V is TRBV19 and J is TRBJ2-2; 13 positions agree with TRBD2. Looked up from germline, CDR1 is LNHDA and CDR2 is SQIVND (reference sequence). The V gene end was trimmed by 8 bases and the J gene end by 7 bases; junction bases not matched to a gene: 10. This CDR3 contains 16 residues. This CDR3 is CASSRTSGGRVGELFF. CDR3 coding DNA: TGTGCCAGTTCGAGGACTAGCGGGGGTAGGGTCGGGGAGCTGTTTTTT.

The sample holds a few counts of this clonotype. V and J are TRBV5-1 and TRBJ2-1; D unclear. This CDR3 comprises 14 residues. Deletions cut 3 bases from V and 0 bases from J, with 7 bases between. Germline V lookup: CDR1 SGHRS, CDR2 YFSETQ. DNA of the CDR3: TGCGCCAGCAGCTCCTCAAACTCCTACAATGAGCAGTTCTTC. It encodes CASSSSNSYNEQFF.

This clonotype turned up a few times. This chain connects TRBV7-8 to TRBJ2-1, with 10 bases fitting TRBD1. CDR3 length: 16 amino acids. CDR1 and CDR2 (germline): SGHVS, FQNEAQ. Trimming cost V 3 bases and J 3 bases; bases outside gene matches: 5. The CDR3, as DNA: TGTGCCAGCAGCTTGAGGGACAGGGGATTCTACAATGAGCAGTTCTTC. This gives the protein CASSLRDRGFYNEQFF. Combining the CDR3 with reference TRBV7-8 and TRBJ2-1 gives the whole variable domain GAGVSQSPRYKVAKRGQDVALRCDPISGHVSLFWYQQALGQGPEFLTYFQNEAQLDKSGLPSDRFFAERPEGSVSTLKIQRTQQEDSAVYLCASSLRDRGFYNEQFFGPGTRLTVL.

This clonotype showed up just a few times. The V call is TRBV28, the J call TRBJ1-4; D possibly corresponds to TRBD1 (5 bases). The CDR3 sequence is 16 residues long. Trimming removed 5 bases at V and 11 bases at J, with 24 bases between. From germline, CDR1 is MDHEN and CDR2 SYDVKM. The CDR3 here is CASSQLTGAGGLKLFF. CDR3 coding DNA: TGTGCCAGCAGTCAGCTCACCGGGGCAGGAGGGCTTAAACTGTTTTTT. Based on the CDR3 plus reference TRBV28 and TRBJ1-4, the full variable domain is DVKVTQSSRYLVKRTGEKVFLECVQDMDHENMFWYRQDPGLGLRLIYFSYDVKMKEKGDIPEGYSVSREKKERFSLILESASTNQTSMYLCASSQLTGAGGLKLFFGSGTQLSVL.

This clonotype was seen a handful of times. The chain has TRBV20-1 and TRBJ2-2; D not resolved. This CDR3 spans 15 amino acids. Trimming took 0 bases from V and 0 from J, leaving 8 bases between them. Germline CDR1 and CDR2: DFQATT and SNEGSKA (reference sequence). The CDR3 bases are TGCAGTGCTAGAGATCCCCAATCGAACACCGGGGAGCTGTTTTTT. Residues: CSARDPQSNTGELFF.

The table lists this clonotype with a few counts. The rearrangement joins TRBV5-1 to TRBJ2-1; TRBD1 matches at 8 bases. Germline loops: CDR1 SGHRS, CDR2 YFSETQ. V shed 1 base, J shed 3 bases, and the junction held 6 bases outside the gene matches. CDR3 size: 16 residues. CDR3 residues: CASSLSGQAFYNEQFF. The CDR3 DNA is TGCGCCAGCAGCTTGTCGGGACAGGCCTTCTACAATGAGCAGTTCTTC.

This chain joins TRBV6-5 and TRBJ2-7; D call uncertain. Between the trimmed V and J ends, which lost 0 bases and 4 bases, there was a span of 4 bases. The CDR3 has 12 residues. Germline V CDR1 and CDR2: MNHEY, SVGAGI. CDR3 bases: TGTGCCAGCAGTTACTCCAAATACGAGCAGTACTTC. This codes for CASSYSKYEQYF.

This clonotype was counted only a few times. The chain combines TRBV2 with TRBJ1-5, with 8 bases lining up with TRBD1. This CDR3 has 16 residues. The V gene end was trimmed by 3 bases and the J gene end by 3 bases; junction bases not matched to a gene: 7. Looked up from germline, CDR1 is SNHLY and CDR2 is FYNNEI. In DNA form, the CDR3 reads TGTGCCAGCAGTGATTTGACAGGGGTGGCCAATCAGCCCCAGCATTTT. Protein: CASSDLTGVANQPQHF.

This clonotype was found a few times. The genes are TRBV3-1 and TRBJ1-1, with 9 bases aligning to TRBD1. CDR1 and CDR2 (germline): LGHDT, YNNKEL (reference sequence). The junction had 7 bases not matched to a gene; V was cut back by 1 base and J by 10 bases. This CDR3 comprises 14 residues. The CDR3 region is CASSQGQGVLGAFF. CDR3 DNA sequence: TGTGCCAGCAGCCAAGGACAGGGGGTACTGGGAGCTTTCTTT. The full variable domain, its missing parts supplied by reference TRBV3-1 and TRBJ1-1, is DTAVSQTPKYLVTQMGNDKSIKCEQNLGHDTMYWYKQDSKKFLKIMFSYNNKELIINETVPNRFSPKSPDKAHLNLHINSLELGDSAVYFCASSQGQGVLGAFFGQGTRLTVV.

The gene calls are TRBV5-4 and TRBJ2-5; 7 bases match TRBD1. Germline assignment: CDR1 SGHNT and CDR2 YYREEE (reference sequence). V lost 3 bases to trimming and J lost 3 bases; unmatched junction nucleotides: 5. The CDR3 length is 14 residues. CDR3 region: CASSSGQSKETQYF. DNA of the CDR3: TGTGCCAGCAGCTCGGGACAGAGTAAAGAGACCCAGTACTTC.

This clonotype occurred many times. This chain links TRBV12-3 or TRBV12-4 with TRBJ2-5, with 9 bases identical to TRBD1. Trimming removed 4 bases from V and 5 bases from J; junction bases left unmatched: 5. This CDR3 region has 14 residues. Written as DNA, the CDR3 is TGTGCCAGCAGTTCGACAGGGGGTGTGGAGACCCAGTACTTC. Translated, it gives CASSSTGGVETQYF.

This clonotype came up a few times. The gene calls are TRBV7-9 and TRBJ2-5, with TRBD1 identical over 9 bases. The CDR3 has 16 residues. Germline V gene data show CDR1 as SEHNR and CDR2 as FQNEAQ (reference sequence). V was clipped by 4 bases and J by 4 bases; unmatched bases: 10. The CDR3: CASSSGGNRGRETQYF. In DNA form, the CDR3 reads TGTGCCAGCAGCTCAGGTGGTAACAGGGGGCGAGAGACCCAGTACTTC.

The CDR3 DNA reads as TGCAGTGCTAGAAGCCCCGCGAGCAGGAACATTCAGTACTTC. Translation: CSARSPASRNIQYF. The chain carries TRBV20-1 and TRBJ2-4; no definite D call. Trimming cost V 2 bases and J 7 bases, with 15 bases left between them. The CDR3 runs 14 residues. Germline V gives CDR1 DFQATT, CDR2 SNEGSKA (reference sequence).

The chain uses TRBV7-2 and TRBJ2-7, with D perhaps TRBD2 (6 bases). From germline, CDR1 is SGHTA and CDR2 FQGNSA. CDR3 length: 15 residues. V shed 3 bases and J shed 3 bases, with 15 bases lying between them. The CDR3 sequence: CASSFGTDSHYEQYV. CDR3 DNA sequence: TGTGCCAGCAGCTTTGGGACTGACAGCCACTACGAGCAGTACGTC.

The CDR3 sequence: CASSHMDRSSYNSPLHF. Written as DNA, the CDR3 is TGTGCCAGCAGCCATATGGACAGAAGCTCCTATAATTCACCCCTCCACTTT. The rearrangement links TRBV7-9 to TRBJ1-6, with D perhaps TRBD1 (6 bases). Trimming stripped 5 bases from V and 0 bases from J, with 14 bases between. Germline V gives CDR1 SEHNR, CDR2 FQNEAQ (reference sequence). The CDR3 runs to 17 residues.

This clonotype has more than one count but fewer than ten. V is TRBV5-1 and J is TRBJ1-5; 9 nucleotides agree with TRBD1. The CDR3 covers 13 residues. Germline assignment: CDR1 SGHRS and CDR2 YFSETQ. V lost 7 bases, J lost 5 bases, and 4 bases stayed unmatched. The CDR3 loop reads CASAGQGDQPQHF. The CDR3 coding sequence is TGCGCCAGCGCGGGACAGGGAGATCAGCCCCAGCATTTT.

The chain employs TRBV2 and TRBJ2-7; TRBD1 matches 7 bases. The CDR3 length is 13 residues. Trimming at V came to 4 bases and at J to 6 bases, leaving 6 bases not matched to a gene. CDR1 SNHLY and CDR2 FYNNEI come from the germline V gene. For the CDR3, the DNA is TGTGCCAGCAGTGGGGACAGTTACGTCGAGCAGTACTTC. Residues: CASSGDSYVEQYF.

This clonotype occurred a few times. CDR3 sequence: CASSFLNGLAGTSEQFF. The DNA for the CDR3 is TGCGCCAGCAGCTTCCTCAACGGACTAGCAGGGACAAGTGAGCAGTTCTTC. The J gene is TRBJ2-1, the V gene TRBV5-1; the match to TRBD2 covers 8 bases. The CDR3 length is 17 residues. Germline V lookup: CDR1 SGHRS, CDR2 YFSETQ. The ends lost 2 bases at V and 9 bases at J; junction bases unmatched: 16. Combining the CDR3 with reference TRBV5-1 and TRBJ2-1 gives the whole variable domain KAGVTQTPRYLIKTRGQQVTLSCSPISGHRSVSWYQQTPGQGLQFLFEYFSETQRNKGNFPGRFSGRQFSNSRSEMNVSTLELGDSALYLCASSFLNGLAGTSEQFFGPGTRLTVL.

This clonotype occurred a few times. V and J are TRBV7-3 and TRBJ2-3, with a tentative D call TRBD2 (5 bases). The CDR3 consists of 13 residues. CDR1 is SGHTA and CDR2 is FQGTGA in the germline V gene. Trimming stripped 4 bases from V and 4 bases from J, with 9 bases between. The CDR3 sequence is CASSSSPPDTQYF. In nucleotides, the CDR3 is TGTGCCAGCAGCTCTAGCCCGCCAGATACGCAGTATTTT.

There are a few counts of this clonotype. This rearrangement joins TRBV20-1 to TRBJ1-1, with 7 bases fitting TRBD1. Trimming removed 0 bases from V and 4 bases from J; junction bases left unmatched: 5. The CDR3 loop spans 14 amino acids. Looked up from germline, CDR1 is DFQATT and CDR2 is SNEGSKA (reference sequence). In DNA, the CDR3 is TGCAGTGCTAGAGAGAGGGGGCATGTCACTGAAGCTTTCTTT. This translates into CSARERGHVTEAFF.

A few counts support this clonotype. CDR3 nucleotide sequence: TGCGCCAGCAGCTTGGTAACAGGGGGAGCAGATACGCAGTATTTT. Protein sequence: CASSLVTGGADTQYF. V is TRBV5-1 and J is TRBJ2-3; 8 nucleotides match TRBD1. This CDR3 has 15 residues. J gave up 4 bases and V 0 bases, and 4 bases lay outside the gene matches. Looked up from germline, CDR1 is SGHRS and CDR2 is YFSETQ.

V usage is TRBV5-1 and J usage is TRBJ1-1; 7 nucleotides match TRBD1. V shed 2 bases, J shed 2 bases, and the junction held 12 bases outside the gene matches. There are 17 residues in the CDR3. Germline CDR1 and CDR2: SGHRS and YFSETQ. CDR3 nucleotides: TGCGCCAGCAGCTTCGGACAGGCCCGTCAGAGAAACACTGAAGCTTTCTTT. Its protein product is CASSFGQARQRNTEAFF.

This sequence joins TRBV11-1 and TRBJ1-3; 8 bases fit TRBD1. This CDR3 comprises 18 residues. Germline CDR1 and CDR2: SGHAT and FQDESV (reference sequence). V was pared by 4 bases and J by 3 bases, with 14 bases of the junction left unmatched. The CDR3 DNA sequence: TGTGCCAGCAGCTACTTATCGGTACAGGGGGGCATTGGAAACACCATATATTTT. This codes for CASSYLSVQGGIGNTIYF.

V gene TRBV29-1 combines with J gene TRBJ2-5, with D possibly TRBD1 on 6 matching bases. The CDR3 length is 13 residues. V was pared by 6 bases and J by 4 bases, with 15 bases between. Per the germline V gene, CDR1 is SQVTM and CDR2 is ANQGSEA. CDR3 in DNA: TGCAGCGTGGGCAGGGACACCCCAGAGACCCAGTACTTC. Residues: CSVGRDTPETQYF.